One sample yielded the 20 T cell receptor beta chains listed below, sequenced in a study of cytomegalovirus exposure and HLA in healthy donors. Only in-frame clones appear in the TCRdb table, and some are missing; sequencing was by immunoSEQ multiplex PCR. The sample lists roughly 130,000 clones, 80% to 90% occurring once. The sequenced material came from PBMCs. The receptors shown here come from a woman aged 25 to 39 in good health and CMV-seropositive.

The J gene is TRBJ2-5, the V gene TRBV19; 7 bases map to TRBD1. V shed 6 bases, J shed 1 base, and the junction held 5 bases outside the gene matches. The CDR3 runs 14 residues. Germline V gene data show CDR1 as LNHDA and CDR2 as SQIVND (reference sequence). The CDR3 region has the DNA TGTGCCAGTAGCCTGGGACAGAGCCAAGAGACCCAGTACTTC. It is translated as CASSLGQSQETQYF.

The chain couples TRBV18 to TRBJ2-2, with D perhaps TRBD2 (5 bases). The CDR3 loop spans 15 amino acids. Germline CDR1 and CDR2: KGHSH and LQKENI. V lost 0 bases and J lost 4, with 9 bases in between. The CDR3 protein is CASSPPGVRTGELFF. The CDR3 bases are TGTGCCAGCTCACCACCGGGAGTTCGCACCGGGGAGCTGTTTTTT.

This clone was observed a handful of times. The CDR3: CAISERPQETQYF. CDR3 nucleotide sequence: TGTGCCATCAGTGAGCGTCCTCAAGAGACCCAGTACTTC. The V and J genes are TRBV10-3 and TRBJ2-5, with D hard to call. V was shortened by 2 bases and J by 2 bases, with 6 bases between the two germline ends. Germline CDR1 and CDR2: ENHRY and SYGVKD. This CDR3 spans 13 amino acids.

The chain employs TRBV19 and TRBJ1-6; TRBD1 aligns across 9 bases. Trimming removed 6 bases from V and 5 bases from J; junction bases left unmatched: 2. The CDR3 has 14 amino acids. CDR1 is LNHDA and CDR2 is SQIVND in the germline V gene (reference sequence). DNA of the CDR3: TGTGCCAGTAGCCGGACAGGGGATAATTCACCCCTCCACTTT. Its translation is CASSRTGDNSPLHF.

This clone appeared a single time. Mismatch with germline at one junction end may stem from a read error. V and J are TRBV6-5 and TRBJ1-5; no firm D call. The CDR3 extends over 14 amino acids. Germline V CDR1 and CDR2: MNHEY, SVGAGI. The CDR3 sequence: CAISEYASNQPQHF. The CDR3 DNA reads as TGTGCCATCAGTGAATACGCTAGTAATCAGCCCCAGCATTTT.

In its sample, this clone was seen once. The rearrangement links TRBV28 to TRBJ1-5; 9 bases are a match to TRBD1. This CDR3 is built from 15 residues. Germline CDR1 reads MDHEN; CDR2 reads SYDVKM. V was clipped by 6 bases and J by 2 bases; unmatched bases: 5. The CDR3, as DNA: TGTGCCAGCAGCCCAAGGACAGGGGGCAATCAGCCCCAGCATTTT. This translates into CASSPRTGGNQPQHF. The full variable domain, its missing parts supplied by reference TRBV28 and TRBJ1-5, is DVKVTQSSRYLVKRTGEKVFLECVQDMDHENMFWYRQDPGLGLRLIYFSYDVKMKEKGDIPEGYSVSREKKERFSLILESASTNQTSMYLCASSPRTGGNQPQHFGDGTRLSIL.

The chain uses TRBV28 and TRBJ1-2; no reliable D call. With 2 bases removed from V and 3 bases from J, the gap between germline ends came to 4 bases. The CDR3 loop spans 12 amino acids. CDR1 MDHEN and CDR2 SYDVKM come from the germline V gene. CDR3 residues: CASSLGHYGYTF. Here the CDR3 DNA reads TGTGCCAGCAGTTTAGGGCACTATGGCTACACCTTC.

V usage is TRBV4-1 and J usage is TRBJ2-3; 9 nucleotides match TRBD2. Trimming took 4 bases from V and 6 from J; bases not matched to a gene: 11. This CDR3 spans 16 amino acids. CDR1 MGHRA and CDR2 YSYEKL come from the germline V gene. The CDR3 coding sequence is TGCGCCAGCAGCCTCCTGATTGGCGGGGGGGAGGATACGCAGTATTTT. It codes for CASSLLIGGGEDTQYF.

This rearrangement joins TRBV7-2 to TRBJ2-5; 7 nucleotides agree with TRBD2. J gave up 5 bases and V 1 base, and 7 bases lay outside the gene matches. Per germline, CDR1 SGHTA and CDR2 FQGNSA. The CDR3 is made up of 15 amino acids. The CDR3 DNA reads TGTGCCAGCAGCTTAGGGTGGACTAGAGGGGAGACCCAGTACTTC. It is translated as CASSLGWTRGETQYF.

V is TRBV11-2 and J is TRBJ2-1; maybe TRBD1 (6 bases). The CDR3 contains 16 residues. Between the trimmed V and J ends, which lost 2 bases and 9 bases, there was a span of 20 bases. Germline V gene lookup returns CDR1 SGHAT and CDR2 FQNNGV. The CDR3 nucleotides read TGTGCCAGCAGCTTACACAGGGCGCCCCGCCCGGGTGAGCAGTTCTTC. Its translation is CASSLHRAPRPGEQFF.

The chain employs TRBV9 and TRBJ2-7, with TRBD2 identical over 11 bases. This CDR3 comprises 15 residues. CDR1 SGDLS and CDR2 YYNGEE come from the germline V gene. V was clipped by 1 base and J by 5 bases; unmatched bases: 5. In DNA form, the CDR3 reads TGTGCCAGCAGCGTAACTAGCGGGAGTCTCAACGAGCAGTACTTC. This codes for CASSVTSGSLNEQYF.

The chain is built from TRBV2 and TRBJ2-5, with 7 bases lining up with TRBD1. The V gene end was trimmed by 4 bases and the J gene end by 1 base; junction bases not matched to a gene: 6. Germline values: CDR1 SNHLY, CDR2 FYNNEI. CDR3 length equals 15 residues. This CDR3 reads CASSGTGALQETQYF. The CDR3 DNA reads TGTGCCAGCAGTGGGACAGGCGCCCTCCAAGAGACCCAGTACTTC.

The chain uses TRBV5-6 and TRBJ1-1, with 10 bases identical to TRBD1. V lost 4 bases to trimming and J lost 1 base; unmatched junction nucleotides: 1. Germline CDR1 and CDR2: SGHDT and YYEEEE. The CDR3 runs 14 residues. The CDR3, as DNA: TGTGCCAGCAGCGGGACAGGGGAGAACACTGAAGCTTTCTTT. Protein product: CASSGTGENTEAFF.

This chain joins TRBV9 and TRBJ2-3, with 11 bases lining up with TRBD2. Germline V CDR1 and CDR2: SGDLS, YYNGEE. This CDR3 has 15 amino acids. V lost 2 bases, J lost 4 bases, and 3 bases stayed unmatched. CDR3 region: CASSVSGGASDTQYF. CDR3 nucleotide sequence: TGTGCCAGCAGCGTTAGCGGGGGGGCCTCAGATACGCAGTATTTT.

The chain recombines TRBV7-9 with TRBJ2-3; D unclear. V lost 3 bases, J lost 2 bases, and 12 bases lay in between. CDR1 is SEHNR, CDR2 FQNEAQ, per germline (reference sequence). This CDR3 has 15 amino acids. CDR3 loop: CASSFEVSYTDTQYF. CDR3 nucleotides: TGTGCCAGCAGCTTCGAGGTCTCCTACACAGATACGCAGTATTTT.

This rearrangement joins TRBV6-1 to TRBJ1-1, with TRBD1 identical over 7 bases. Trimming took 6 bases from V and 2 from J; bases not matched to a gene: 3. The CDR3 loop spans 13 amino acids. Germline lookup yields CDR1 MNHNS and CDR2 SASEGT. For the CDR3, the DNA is TGTGCCAGCAGGGGACAGTTAAACACTGAAGCTTTCTTT. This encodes CASRGQLNTEAFF.

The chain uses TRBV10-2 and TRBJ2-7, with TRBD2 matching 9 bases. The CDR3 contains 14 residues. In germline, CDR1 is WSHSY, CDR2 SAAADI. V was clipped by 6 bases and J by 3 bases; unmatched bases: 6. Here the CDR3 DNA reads TGCGCCAGCAGCGGCGGGGGGGCCCTCTACGAGCAGTACTTC. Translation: CASSGGGALYEQYF.

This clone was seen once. CDR3 sequence reads: CASSELGTTKETQYF. CDR3 nucleotides: TGTGCCAGCAGTGAATTAGGGACTACAAAAGAGACCCAGTACTTC. The chain links TRBV2 to TRBJ2-5; TRBD2 matches 7 bases. V lost 2 bases to trimming and J lost 3 bases; unmatched junction nucleotides: 6. The CDR3 is made up of 15 amino acids. CDR1 is SNHLY, CDR2 FYNNEI, per germline.

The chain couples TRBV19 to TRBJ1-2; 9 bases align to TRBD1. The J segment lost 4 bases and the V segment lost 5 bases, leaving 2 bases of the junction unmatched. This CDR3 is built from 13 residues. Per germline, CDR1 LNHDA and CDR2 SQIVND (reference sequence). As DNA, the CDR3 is TGTGCCAGTAGTCCGGACAGGGGCTATGGCTACACCTTC. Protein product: CASSPDRGYGYTF.

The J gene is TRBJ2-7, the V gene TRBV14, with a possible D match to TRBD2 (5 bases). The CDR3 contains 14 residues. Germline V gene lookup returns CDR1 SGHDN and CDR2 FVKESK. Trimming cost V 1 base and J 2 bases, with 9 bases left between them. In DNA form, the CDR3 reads TGTGCCAGCAGCCAAGCCCGCGGGCCCTACGAGCAGTACTTC. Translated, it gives CASSQARGPYEQYF.